The 15 T cell receptor beta chains below come from one sample, sequenced in a study of OX40 agonist ivuxolimab in advanced cancers. Only in-frame clones appear in the TCRdb table, and some are missing; sequencing was by immunoSEQ multiplex PCR. Of approximately 39,000 clones in the sample, 89% were seen once. Sequences were derived from CD4+ or CD8+ T cells sorted from blood, sampled in a trial of the OX40 agonist ivuxolimab. The receptors derive from an adult with an advanced solid tumor such as melanoma, head and neck, liver or kidney cancer.

The chain recombines TRBV11-2 with TRBJ2-2; D is undetermined. V was pared by 2 bases and J by 0 bases, with 10 bases between. Germline V gene sequence: CDR1 SGHAT, CDR2 FQNNGV. This CDR3 has 16 residues. The CDR3 spells CASSLQATTNTGELFF. The CDR3, as DNA: TGTGCCAGCAGCTTACAAGCGACCACGAACACCGGGGAGCTGTTTTTT.

This clone was seen once. The chain is built from TRBV27 and TRBJ2-1; D is undetermined. The CDR3 contains 13 residues. Looked up from germline, CDR1 is MNHEY and CDR2 is SMNVEV (reference sequence). Trimming cost V 3 bases and J 5 bases, with 8 bases left between them. Here the CDR3 DNA reads TGTGCCAGCAGTTTTCAGGTTAACAATGAGCAGTTCTTC. Its protein is CASSFQVNNEQFF.

The chain is built from TRBV25-1 and TRBJ1-2, with D possibly being TRBD1 (5 bases). Deletions cut 3 bases from V and 3 bases from J, with 17 bases between. The CDR3 is 16 residues long. In germline, CDR1 is MGHDK, CDR2 SYGVNS. The CDR3: CASSDPNTGRDYGYTF. CDR3 nucleotide sequence: TGTGCCAGCAGTGACCCTAACACGGGACGAGACTATGGCTACACCTTC.

The V call is TRBV28, the J call TRBJ2-5, with D possibly called TRBD1 or TRBD2 (5 bases each). The CDR3 spans 14 residues. In germline, CDR1 is MDHEN, CDR2 SYDVKM. Between the trimmed V and J ends, which lost 10 bases and 5 bases, there was a span of 20 bases. The CDR3 DNA reads TGTGCCACCTTGGCCGGGACGGTAGAGGAGACCCAGTACTTC. Protein sequence: CATLAGTVEETQYF. Full variable domain (missing parts from reference TRBV28 and TRBJ2-5): DVKVTQSSRYLVKRTGEKVFLECVQDMDHENMFWYRQDPGLGLRLIYFSYDVKMKEKGDIPEGYSVSREKKERFSLILESASTNQTSMYLCATLAGTVEETQYFGPGTRLLVL.

The chain is built from TRBV5-6 and TRBJ1-3, with D perhaps TRBD1 (6 bases). Germline loops: CDR1 SGHDT, CDR2 YYEEEE. The length of the CDR3 is 18 residues. V lost 5 bases to trimming and J lost 0 bases, with 21 bases between them. DNA of the CDR3: TGTGCCAGCAGTTCCCTCAACTCACAGGGTCTCTCTGGAAACACCATATATTTT. Protein: CASSSLNSQGLSGNTIYF.

Regarding this clone: This CDR3 is also generated by other DNA sequences in the sample. The gene calls are TRBV20-1 and TRBJ2-2; the D is unclear. Trimming shortened V by 6 bases and J by 3 bases, and 5 bases separated the two germline ends. CDR3 length: 11 amino acids. The germline CDR1 and CDR2 sequences are DFQATT and SNEGSKA (reference sequence). The CDR3 protein is CSAPDTGELFF. The CDR3 coding sequence is TGCAGTGCCCCGGACACCGGGGAGCTGTTTTTT.

The chain couples TRBV5-1 to TRBJ1-3; possible D gene TRBD1, 5 bases. Trimming took off 4 bases at V and 0 bases at J, with 11 bases between the two ends. CDR1 is SGHRS, CDR2 YFSETQ, per germline. This CDR3 has 15 amino acids. The CDR3 loop reads CASSPDITSGNTIYF. DNA for the CDR3: TGCGCCAGCAGCCCGGACATCACCTCTGGAAACACCATATATTTT.

The chain has TRBV27 and TRBJ2-5; 9 bases agree with TRBD2. V shed 5 bases, J shed 1 base, and the junction held 5 bases outside the gene matches. In germline, CDR1 is MNHEY, CDR2 SMNVEV (reference sequence). CDR3 size: 15 residues. The CDR3 protein is CASSRSGGPQETQYF. In DNA, the CDR3 is TGTGCCAGCAGTCGGAGCGGGGGGCCCCAAGAGACCCAGTACTTC.

This rearrangement joins TRBV7-6 to TRBJ1-1; perhaps TRBD1 as D (5 bases). This CDR3 contains 15 residues. Germline V gene sequence: CDR1 SGHVS, CDR2 FNYEAQ. V was trimmed by 3 bases and J by 4 bases, leaving 15 bases between them. The CDR3: CASSLGQGGSTEAFF. The CDR3 DNA follows: TGTGCCAGCAGCTTGGGTCAGGGTGGGAGCACTGAAGCTTTCTTT.

This chain links TRBV13 with TRBJ2-7; no clear D. Trimming took 5 bases from V and 1 from J, leaving 12 bases between them. Germline loops: CDR1 PRHDT, CDR2 FYEKMQ (reference sequence). The CDR3 covers 14 residues. This chain's CDR3 is CASSPVDSSYEQYF. As DNA, the CDR3 is TGTGCCAGCAGCCCTGTAGATAGTTCCTACGAGCAGTACTTC.

The chain couples TRBV14 to TRBJ2-3; TRBD2 aligns across 11 bases. V lost 2 bases, J lost 4 bases, and 5 bases stayed unmatched. The CDR3 is 16 residues long. The germline V gene has CDR1 SGHDN and CDR2 FVKESK. The CDR3 DNA follows: TGTGCCAGCAGCCAACTAGCGGGGGGTGGCGCAGATACGCAGTATTTT. Residues: CASSQLAGGGADTQYF.

J is TRBJ2-7 and V is TRBV30, with no clear D. Looked up from germline, CDR1 is GTSNPN and CDR2 is SVGIG (reference sequence). This CDR3 is built from 11 residues. V shed 1 base and J shed 4 bases, with 5 bases lying between them. The CDR3 spells CAWSEEYEQYF. In DNA form, the CDR3 reads TGTGCCTGGAGTGAAGAGTACGAGCAGTACTTC.

This chain uses TRBV7-8 with TRBJ2-7, with D tentatively TRBD2 (6 bases). The CDR3 loop spans 16 amino acids. The V gene lost 4 bases and the J gene lost 0 bases, with 16 bases spanning the gap. The germline gives CDR1 SGHVS, CDR2 FQNEAQ. CDR3 in amino acids: CASSSIGAGSSYEQYF. The CDR3 DNA reads as TGTGCCAGCAGCTCGATAGGTGCGGGGAGCTCCTACGAGCAGTACTTC.

This clone has only one observation. The J gene is TRBJ2-7, the V gene TRBV4-3; D uncertain. Per germline, CDR1 LGHNA and CDR2 YSLEER. The CDR3 is 14 amino acids. With 4 bases removed from V and 0 bases from J, the gap between germline ends came to 10 bases. CDR3 sequence (DNA): TGCGCCAGCAGCCTAGGCACAGACTCCTACGAGCAGTACTTC. Protein product: CASSLGTDSYEQYF.

This clone has just one count. The chain is built from TRBV4-1 and TRBJ2-7, with 7 bases lining up with TRBD1. After removal of 2 bases from V and 2 bases from J, the junction contained 3 bases not matched to a gene. The germline V gene encodes CDR1 MGHRA and CDR2 YSYEKL. The CDR3 runs to 14 residues. The CDR3 nucleotides are TGCGCCAGCAGCCAAACACAGGGGACCTACGAGCAGTACTTC. Its protein product is CASSQTQGTYEQYF.